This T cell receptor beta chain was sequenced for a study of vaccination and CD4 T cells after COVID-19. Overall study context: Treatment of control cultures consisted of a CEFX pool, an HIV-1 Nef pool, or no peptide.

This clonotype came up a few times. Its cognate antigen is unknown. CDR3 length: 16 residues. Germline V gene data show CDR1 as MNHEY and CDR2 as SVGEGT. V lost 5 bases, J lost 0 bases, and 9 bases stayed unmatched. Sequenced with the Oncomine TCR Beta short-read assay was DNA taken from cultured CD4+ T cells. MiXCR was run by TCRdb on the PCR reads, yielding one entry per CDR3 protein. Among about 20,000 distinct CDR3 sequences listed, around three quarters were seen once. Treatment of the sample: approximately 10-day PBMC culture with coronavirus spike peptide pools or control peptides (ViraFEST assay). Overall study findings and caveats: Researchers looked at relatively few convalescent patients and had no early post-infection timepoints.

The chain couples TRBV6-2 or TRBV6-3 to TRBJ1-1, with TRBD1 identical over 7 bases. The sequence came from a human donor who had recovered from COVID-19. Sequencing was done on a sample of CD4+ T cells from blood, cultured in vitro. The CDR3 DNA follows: TGTGCCAGCAGTCTCACAGGGGTGTTGTTGAACACTGAAGCTTTCTTT. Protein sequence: CASSLTGVLLNTEAFF.